The entry below gives a single T cell receptor (beta chain) sequence along with its context. Its antigen remains unidentified. Germline V CDR1 and CDR2: MNHEY, SVGEGT. This CDR3 has 15 amino acids. The ends were cut back, 0 bases at V and 4 bases at J, with 10 bases in the middle. RNA transcripts yielded amplified TCR beta CDR3 regions. Primed by the HTBI set, a first-round RT-PCR was run on the TCR CDR3. From the multiplex PCR reads, TCRdb called clonotypes with MiXCR, one entry per CDR3 protein. The sample has some 570,000 distinct CDR3 sequences; approximately 15% are singletons. This record comes from a study of T cells in Graves' hyperthyroidism and ophthalmopathy. Broader study findings: Ophthalmopathy and stable hyperthyroidism were told apart by a 13 V-J model.

The receptor's source is a woman in her late teens or twenties with Graves' ophthalmopathy. The chain joins TRBV6-2 or TRBV6-3 to TRBJ2-1; D not certain. Sequenced: blood. The CDR3 region has the DNA TGTGCCAGCAGTTACTCGGCGTCGGCTTACAATGAGCAGTTCTTC. It yields the protein CASSYSASAYNEQFF.